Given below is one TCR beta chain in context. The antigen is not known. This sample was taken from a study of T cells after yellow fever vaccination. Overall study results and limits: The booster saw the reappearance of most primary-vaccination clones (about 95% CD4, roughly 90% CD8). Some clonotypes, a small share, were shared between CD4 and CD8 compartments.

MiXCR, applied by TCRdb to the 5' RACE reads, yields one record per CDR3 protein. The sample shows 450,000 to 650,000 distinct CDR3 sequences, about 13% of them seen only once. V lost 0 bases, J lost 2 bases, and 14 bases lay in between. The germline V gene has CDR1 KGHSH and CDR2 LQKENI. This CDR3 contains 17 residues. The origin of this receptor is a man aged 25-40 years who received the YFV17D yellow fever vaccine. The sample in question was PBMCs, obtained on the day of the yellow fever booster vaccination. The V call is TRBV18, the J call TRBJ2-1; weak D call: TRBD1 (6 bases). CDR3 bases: TGTGCCAGCTCACCACCGGGGGCAGCAGTGACCTACAATGAGCAGTTCTTC. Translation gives CASSPPGAAVTYNEQFF.